Following are 8 T cell receptor beta chains from one sample sequenced in a study of blood T cells in healthy people across ages. The second PCR ran about 6 to 11 cycles with a sample-barcoded 5' primer and J-beta primers. In TCRdb, the 5' RACE reads were re-called with MiXCR into one record per CDR3 protein. Among 1.5 million to 2 million distinct CDR3 sequences, 28% were seen once, and the ten largest hold less than 9.5%. The source material was blood. The origin of the receptors is a woman in her twenties or thirties in good health.

This clonotype was seen only a few times. The junction does not match germline at one end; this may be a read error. The CDR3 is CAVSDGYNEQFF. The CDR3 coding sequence is TGTGCCGTCAGTGACGGATACAATGAGCAGTTCTTC. This chain uses TRBV10-3 with TRBJ2-1; D gene uncertain. The length of the CDR3 is 12 residues. The germline V gene encodes CDR1 ENHRY and CDR2 SYGVKD.

About this clonotype itself: A read error may be the cause here, since a much bigger clone is one base away. The chain recombines TRBV9 with TRBJ2-5; no clear D. CDR1 is SGDLS and CDR2 is YYNGEE in the germline V gene. The CDR3 is made up of 14 amino acids. The CDR3 loop reads CASGVDILQETQYF. The CDR3, as DNA: TGTGCCAGCGGCGTAGACATCCTCCAAGAGACCCAGTACTTC.

This clonotype appeared a few times. The chain has TRBV5-5 and TRBJ1-5, with D possibly matching TRBD1 (5 bases). With 6 bases removed from V and 3 bases from J, the gap between germline ends came to 13 bases. In germline, CDR1 is SGHKS, CDR2 YYEKEE (reference sequence). This CDR3 comprises 14 residues. CDR3 DNA: TGTGCCAGCAACCTCGGGGGTCCCAATCAGCCCCAGCATTTT. This sequence encodes CASNLGGPNQPQHF.

The chain recombines TRBV5-1 with TRBJ1-1; 7 nucleotides match TRBD1. V trimming: 1 base; J trimming: 5 bases; junction bases outside the gene matches: 5. Per the germline V gene, CDR1 is SGHRS and CDR2 is YFSETQ. The CDR3 totals 14 residues. In nucleotides, the CDR3 is TGCGCCAGCAGCTTGACAGGGGTCGCGACTGAAGCTTTCTTT. Protein: CASSLTGVATEAFF.

On this clonotype: A read error may explain this, as a much larger clone is one base away. The rearrangement uses TRBV20-1 and TRBJ2-3; D unresolved. CDR1 and CDR2 (germline): DFQATT, SNEGSKA (reference sequence). The CDR3 sequence is 10 residues long. V dropped 7 bases and J dropped 5 bases, with 7 bases sitting between them. The CDR3 reads CSGGIDTQYF. Here the CDR3 DNA reads TGCAGTGGAGGCATAGATACGCAGTATTTT.

The chain is built from TRBV12-3 or TRBV12-4 and TRBJ1-5; possible D gene TRBD1, 6 bases. CDR3 length equals 15 residues. V lost 3 bases to trimming and J lost 6 bases, with 15 bases between them. CDR3 protein: CASSLDEGGGQPQHF. Written as DNA, the CDR3 is TGTGCCAGCAGTTTGGACGAAGGAGGGGGTCAGCCCCAGCATTTT.

A few counts support this clonotype. This chain connects TRBV12-3 or TRBV12-4 to TRBJ1-3, with D possibly TRBD1 on 5 matching bases. The CDR3 runs 14 residues. V shed 3 bases and J shed 0 bases, with 6 bases lying between them. CDR3 nucleotide sequence: TGTGCCAGCAGTTTGGGACCCTCTGGAAACACCATATATTTT. Encoded protein: CASSLGPSGNTIYF.

This clonotype was counted ten times or more. The chain couples TRBV27 to TRBJ2-7, with D perhaps TRBD1 (5 bases). Trimming cost V 0 bases and J 2 bases, with 14 bases left between them. Germline V gene sequence: CDR1 MNHEY, CDR2 SMNVEV (reference sequence). The CDR3 runs 16 residues. The CDR3 loop is CASSLSQASQTYEQYF. CDR3 coding DNA: TGTGCCAGCAGTTTATCACAGGCTTCCCAAACCTACGAGCAGTACTTC.